Following are 2 T cell receptor beta chains from one sample sequenced in a study of monozygotic twins with inflammatory bowel disease. TCRdb re-analyzed the 5' RACE reads; it lists each CDR3 protein once, without DNA. Recorded here are some 100,000 distinct CDR3 sequences; the top ten clones represent around 12%. The specimen was blood. The receptors derive from a human donor with ulcerative colitis or Crohn's disease, or a healthy co-twin of an affected twin (not recorded which).

The chain has TRBV7-2 and TRBJ1-6. The CDR3 consists of 16 residues. CDR1 SGHTA and CDR2 FQGNSA come from the germline V gene. This CDR3 is CASSLAPSLYNSPLHF.

This chain links TRBV7-9 with TRBJ2-3; there is no DNA to check the TCRdb D call of TRBD1. The germline gives CDR1 SEHNR, CDR2 FQNEAQ (reference sequence). CDR3 size: 15 residues. The CDR3 sequence is CASSPTGRGTDTQYF. Full variable domain (rest looked up from reference TRBV7-9 and TRBJ2-3): DTGVSQNPRHKITKRGQNVTFRCDPISEHNRLYWYRQTLGQGPEFLTYFQNEAQLEKSRLLSDRFSAERPKGSFSTLEIQRTEQGDSAMYLCASSPTGRGTDTQYFGPGTRLTVL.